The T cell receptor beta chain under discussion was sequenced for a study of T cell changes during pregnancy in multiple sclerosis. The repertoire was sequenced with immunoSEQ multiplex PCR; TCRdb's copy has only in-frame clones and lacks some. The sample yields roughly 35,000 clones, 75% to 95% seen once. This TCR was recovered from a female donor with multiple sclerosis, enrolled in a pregnancy study. Here the sequenced sample was CD8+ T cells from peripheral blood mononuclear cells, taken in the first trimester of pregnancy.

This CDR3 reads CAGSRSPGELFF. The CDR3 DNA follows: TGTGCCGGCTCTCGTTCGCCCGGGGAGCTGTTTTTT. V usage is TRBV28 and J usage is TRBJ2-2; D remains unclear. The CDR3 loop spans 12 amino acids. CDR1 is MDHEN and CDR2 is SYDVKM in the germline V gene. V lost 11 bases, J lost 6 bases, and 13 bases lay in between.